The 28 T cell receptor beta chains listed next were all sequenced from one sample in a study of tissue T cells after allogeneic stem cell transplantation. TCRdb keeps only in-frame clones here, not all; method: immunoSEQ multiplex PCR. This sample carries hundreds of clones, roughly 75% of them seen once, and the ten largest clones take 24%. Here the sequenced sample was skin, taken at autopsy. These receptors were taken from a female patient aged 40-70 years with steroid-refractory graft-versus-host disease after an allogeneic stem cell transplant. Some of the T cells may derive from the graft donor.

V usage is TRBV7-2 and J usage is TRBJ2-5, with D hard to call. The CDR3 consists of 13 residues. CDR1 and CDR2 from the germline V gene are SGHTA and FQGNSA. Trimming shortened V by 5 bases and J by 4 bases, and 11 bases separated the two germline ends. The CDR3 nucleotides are TGTGCCAGCAGCCCCCGGTTTATAGAGACCCAGTACTTC. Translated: CASSPRFIETQYF.

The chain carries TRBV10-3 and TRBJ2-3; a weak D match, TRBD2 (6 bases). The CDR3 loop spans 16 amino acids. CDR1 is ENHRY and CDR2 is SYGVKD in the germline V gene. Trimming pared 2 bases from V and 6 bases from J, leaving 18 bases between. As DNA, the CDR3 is TGTGCCATCAGTGAGGTGGACTACTCGATGTTTGATACGCAGTATTTT. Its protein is CAISEVDYSMFDTQYF.

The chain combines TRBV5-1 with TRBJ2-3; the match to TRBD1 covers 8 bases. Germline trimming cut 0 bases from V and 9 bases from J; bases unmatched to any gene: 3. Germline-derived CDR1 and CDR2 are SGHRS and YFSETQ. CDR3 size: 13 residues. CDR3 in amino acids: CASSLGQGATQYF. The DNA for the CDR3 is TGCGCCAGCAGCTTGGGTCAGGGGGCAACGCAGTATTTT.

DNA of the CDR3: TGTGCCAGCAGCTTATGGTATCTAGCGGGCGAGCAGTACTTC. Protein: CASSLWYLAGEQYF. This chain joins TRBV11-2 and TRBJ2-7, with 8 nucleotides matching TRBD2. Per the germline V gene, CDR1 is SGHAT and CDR2 is FQNNGV. V was pared by 2 bases and J by 6 bases, with 6 bases of the junction left unmatched. The CDR3 extends over 14 amino acids.

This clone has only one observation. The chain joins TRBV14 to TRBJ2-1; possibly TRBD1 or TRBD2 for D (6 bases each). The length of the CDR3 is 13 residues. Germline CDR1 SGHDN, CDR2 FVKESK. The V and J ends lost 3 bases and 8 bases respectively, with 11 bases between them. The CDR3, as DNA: TGTGCCAGCAGCCATAGGGGGGCATATGAGCAGTTCTTC. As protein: CASSHRGAYEQFF. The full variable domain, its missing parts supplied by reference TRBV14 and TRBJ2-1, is EAGVTQFPSHSVIEKGQTVTLRCDPISGHDNLYWYRRVMGKEIKFLLHFVKESKQDESGMPNNRFLAERTGGTYSTLKVQPAELEDSGVYFCASSHRGAYEQFFGPGTRLTVL.

The CDR3 loop reads CASSLGPGRAEGYTF. Here the CDR3 DNA reads TGTGCCAGCAGTTTGGGCCCGGGGAGGGCTGAAGGCTACACCTTC. The chain couples TRBV27 to TRBJ1-2; D not resolved. Germline CDR1 is MNHEY and CDR2 is SMNVEV (reference sequence). The CDR3 sequence is 15 residues long. Trimming took 3 bases from V and 8 from J, leaving 19 bases between them.

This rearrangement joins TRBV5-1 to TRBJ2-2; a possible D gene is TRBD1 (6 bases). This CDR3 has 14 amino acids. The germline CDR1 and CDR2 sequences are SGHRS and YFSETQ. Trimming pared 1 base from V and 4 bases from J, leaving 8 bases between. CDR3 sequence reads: CASSLMGATGELFF. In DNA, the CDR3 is TGCGCCAGCAGCTTGATGGGGGCCACCGGGGAGCTGTTTTTT.

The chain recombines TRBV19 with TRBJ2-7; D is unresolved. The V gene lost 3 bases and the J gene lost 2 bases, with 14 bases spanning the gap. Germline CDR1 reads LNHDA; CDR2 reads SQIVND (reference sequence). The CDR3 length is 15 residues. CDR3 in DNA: TGTGCCAGTAGTATGAGGCCTTCTCTTCCCTACGAGCAGTACTTC. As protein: CASSMRPSLPYEQYF.

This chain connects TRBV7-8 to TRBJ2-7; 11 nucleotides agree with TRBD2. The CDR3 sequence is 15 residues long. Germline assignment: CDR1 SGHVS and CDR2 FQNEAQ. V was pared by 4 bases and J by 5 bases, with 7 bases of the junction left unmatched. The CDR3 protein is CASSSGLAVPDEQYF. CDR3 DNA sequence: TGTGCCAGCAGCTCGGGACTAGCGGTACCCGACGAGCAGTACTTC. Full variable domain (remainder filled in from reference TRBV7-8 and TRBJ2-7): GAGVSQSPRYKVAKRGQDVALRCDPISGHVSLFWYQQALGQGPEFLTYFQNEAQLDKSGLPSDRFFAERPEGSVSTLKIQRTQQEDSAVYLCASSSGLAVPDEQYFGPGTRLTVT.

CDR3 in amino acids: CASSLYGVYEQYF. The CDR3 coding sequence is TGTGCCAGCAGCTTATACGGGGTCTACGAGCAGTACTTC. The chain links TRBV7-9 to TRBJ2-7; possibly TRBD2 for D (5 bases). CDR3 length: 13 amino acids. Germline V lookup: CDR1 SEHNR, CDR2 FQNEAQ (reference sequence). The germline V and J ends were trimmed by 2 bases and 3 bases, with 8 bases remaining between them.

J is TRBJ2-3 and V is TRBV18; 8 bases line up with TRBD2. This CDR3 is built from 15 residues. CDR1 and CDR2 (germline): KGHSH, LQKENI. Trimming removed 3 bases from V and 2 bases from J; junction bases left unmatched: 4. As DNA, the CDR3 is TGTGCCAGCTCACCGCCTAGCGGGTACACAGATACGCAGTATTTT. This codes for CASSPPSGYTDTQYF. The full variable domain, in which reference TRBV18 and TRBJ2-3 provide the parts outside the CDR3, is NAGVMQNPRHLVRRRGQEARLRCSPMKGHSHVYWYRQLPEEGLKFMVYLQKENIIDESGMPKERFSAEFPKEGPSILRIQQVVRGDSAAYFCASSPPSGYTDTQYFGPGTRLTVL.

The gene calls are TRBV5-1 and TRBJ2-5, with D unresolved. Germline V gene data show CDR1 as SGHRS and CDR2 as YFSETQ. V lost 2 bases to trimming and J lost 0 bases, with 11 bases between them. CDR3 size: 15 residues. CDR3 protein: CASSFGDNYQETQYF. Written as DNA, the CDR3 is TGCGCCAGCAGCTTTGGGGATAATTACCAAGAGACCCAGTACTTC.

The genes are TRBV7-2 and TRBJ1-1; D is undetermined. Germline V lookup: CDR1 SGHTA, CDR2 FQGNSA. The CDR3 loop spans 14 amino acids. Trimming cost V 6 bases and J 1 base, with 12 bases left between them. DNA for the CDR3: TGTGCCAGCAGACCAAATAGACAGAACACTGAAGCTTTCTTT. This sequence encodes CASRPNRQNTEAFF.

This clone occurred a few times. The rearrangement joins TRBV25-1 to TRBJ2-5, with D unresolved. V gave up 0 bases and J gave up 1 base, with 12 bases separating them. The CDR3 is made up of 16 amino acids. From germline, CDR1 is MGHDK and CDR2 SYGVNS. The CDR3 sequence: CASSEYLGQPQETQYF. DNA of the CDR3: TGTGCCAGCAGTGAATATCTCGGGCAGCCCCAAGAGACCCAGTACTTC. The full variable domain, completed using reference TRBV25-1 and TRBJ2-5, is EADIYQTPRYLVIGTGKKITLECSQTMGHDKMYWYQQDPGMELHLIHYSYGVNSTEKGDLSSESTVSRIRTEHFPLTLESARPSHTSQYLCASSEYLGQPQETQYFGPGTRLLVL.

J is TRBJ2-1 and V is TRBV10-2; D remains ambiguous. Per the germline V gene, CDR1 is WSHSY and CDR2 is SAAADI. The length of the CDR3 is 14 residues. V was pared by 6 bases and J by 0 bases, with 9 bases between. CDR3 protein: CASSRGNSYNEQFF. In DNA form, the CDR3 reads TGCGCCAGCAGCCGTGGAAACTCCTACAATGAGCAGTTCTTC.

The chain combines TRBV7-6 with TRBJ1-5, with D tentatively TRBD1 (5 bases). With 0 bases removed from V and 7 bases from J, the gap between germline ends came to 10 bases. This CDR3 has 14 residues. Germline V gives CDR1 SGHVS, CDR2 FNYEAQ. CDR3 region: CASSLARKGQPQHF. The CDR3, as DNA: TGTGCCAGCAGCTTAGCGAGGAAGGGGCAGCCCCAGCATTTT.

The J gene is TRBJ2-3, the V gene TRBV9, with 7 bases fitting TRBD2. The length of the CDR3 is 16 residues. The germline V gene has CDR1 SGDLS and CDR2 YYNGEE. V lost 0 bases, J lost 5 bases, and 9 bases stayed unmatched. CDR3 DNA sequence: TGTGCCAGCAGCGTAGCGCGCGGGAGTCTAATAGATACGCAGTATTTT. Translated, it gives CASSVARGSLIDTQYF.

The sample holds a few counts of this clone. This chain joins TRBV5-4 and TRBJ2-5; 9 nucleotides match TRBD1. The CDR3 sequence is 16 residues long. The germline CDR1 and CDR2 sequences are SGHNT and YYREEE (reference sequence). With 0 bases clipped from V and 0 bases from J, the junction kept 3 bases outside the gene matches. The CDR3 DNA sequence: TGTGCCAGCAGCTTGGTACAGGGGGCGAACCAAGAGACCCAGTACTTC. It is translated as CASSLVQGANQETQYF. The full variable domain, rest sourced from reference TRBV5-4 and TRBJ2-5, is ETGVTQSPTHLIKTRGQQVTLRCSSQSGHNTVSWYQQALGQGPQFIFQYYREEENGRGNFPPRFSGLQFPNYSSELNVNALELDDSALYLCASSLVQGANQETQYFGPGTRLLVL.

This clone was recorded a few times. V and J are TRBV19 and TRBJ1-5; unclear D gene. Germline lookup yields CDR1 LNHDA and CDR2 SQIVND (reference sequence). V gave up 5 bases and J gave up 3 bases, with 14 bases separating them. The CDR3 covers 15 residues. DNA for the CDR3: TGTGCCAGTAGTCCTTGGTCGAGGAACAATCAGCCCCAGCATTTT. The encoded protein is CASSPWSRNNQPQHF.

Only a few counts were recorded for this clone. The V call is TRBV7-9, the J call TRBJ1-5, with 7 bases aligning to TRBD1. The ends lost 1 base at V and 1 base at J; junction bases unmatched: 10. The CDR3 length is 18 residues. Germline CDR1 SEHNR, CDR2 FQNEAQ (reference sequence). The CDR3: CASSLEVWGTVSNQPQHF. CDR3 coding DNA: TGTGCCAGCAGCTTAGAAGTTTGGGGGACAGTAAGCAATCAGCCCCAGCATTTT. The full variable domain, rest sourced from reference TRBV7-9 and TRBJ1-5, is DTGVSQNPRHKITKRGQNVTFRCDPISEHNRLYWYRQTLGQGPEFLTYFQNEAQLEKSRLLSDRFSAERPKGSFSTLEIQRTEQGDSAMYLCASSLEVWGTVSNQPQHFGDGTRLSIL.

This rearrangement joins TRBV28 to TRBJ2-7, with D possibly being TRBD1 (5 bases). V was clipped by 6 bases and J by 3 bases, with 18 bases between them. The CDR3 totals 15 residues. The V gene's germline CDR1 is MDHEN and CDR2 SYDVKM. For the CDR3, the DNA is TGTGCCAGCAGCGAATCGGGCCAGGGTTACTACGAGCAGTACTTC. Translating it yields CASSESGQGYYEQYF.

CDR3 amino acids: CASSLWSVTGELFF. The CDR3 nucleotides read TGTGCCAGCAGTTTATGGTCGGTAACCGGGGAGCTGTTTTTT. This chain links TRBV28 with TRBJ2-2; D gene unclear. Germline CDR1 is MDHEN and CDR2 is SYDVKM. The CDR3 sequence is 14 residues long. The V gene lost 0 bases and the J gene lost 5 bases, with 7 bases spanning the gap.

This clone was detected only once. CDR3 sequence: CASSVDRTYEQYF. In DNA, the CDR3 is TGTGCCAGCAGCGTTGACAGGACCTACGAGCAGTACTTC. The chain recombines TRBV2 with TRBJ2-7; the D gene is possibly TRBD1 (6 bases). The V end lost 6 bases, the J end lost 2 bases, and 11 bases lay between the germline ends. Germline V gives CDR1 SNHLY, CDR2 FYNNEI. The CDR3 loop spans 13 amino acids.

The CDR3 spells CASSSLKAGAIGEQYF. The CDR3 nucleotides are TGTGCCAGCAGCTCCCTGAAAGCGGGGGCCATCGGGGAGCAGTACTTC. The rearrangement joins TRBV11-2 to TRBJ2-7; 8 bases map to TRBD2. This CDR3 contains 16 residues. Germline V gene sequence: CDR1 SGHAT, CDR2 FQNNGV. The V segment lost 4 bases and the J segment 7 bases; nucleotides outside the gene matches: 15.

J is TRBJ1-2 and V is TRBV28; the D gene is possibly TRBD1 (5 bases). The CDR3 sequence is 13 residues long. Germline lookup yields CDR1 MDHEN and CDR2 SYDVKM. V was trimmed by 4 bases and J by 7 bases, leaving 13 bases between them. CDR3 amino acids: CASSYGQGVGYTF. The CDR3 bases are TGTGCCAGCAGTTACGGCCAGGGTGTTGGCTACACCTTC.

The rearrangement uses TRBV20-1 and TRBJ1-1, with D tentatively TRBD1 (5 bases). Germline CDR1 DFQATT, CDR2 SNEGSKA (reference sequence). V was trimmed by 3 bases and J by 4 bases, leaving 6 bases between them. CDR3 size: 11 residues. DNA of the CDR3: TGCAGTGCTAGGGGGGGCACTGAAGCTTTCTTT. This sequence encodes CSARGGTEAFF.

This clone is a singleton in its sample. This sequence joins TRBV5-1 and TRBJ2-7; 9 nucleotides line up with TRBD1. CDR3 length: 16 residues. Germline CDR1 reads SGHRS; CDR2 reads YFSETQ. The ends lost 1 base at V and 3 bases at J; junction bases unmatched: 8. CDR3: CASSLQGGTGIYEQYF. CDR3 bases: TGCGCCAGCAGCTTGCAGGGGGGGACAGGGATCTACGAGCAGTACTTC.

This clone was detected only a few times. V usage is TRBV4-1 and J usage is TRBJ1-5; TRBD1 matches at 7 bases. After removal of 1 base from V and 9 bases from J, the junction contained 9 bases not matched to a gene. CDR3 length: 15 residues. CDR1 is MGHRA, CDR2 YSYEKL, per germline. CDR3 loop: CASSQGQGGFRPQHF. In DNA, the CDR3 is TGCGCCAGCAGCCAAGGACAGGGAGGGTTTCGGCCCCAGCATTTT.